The 24 T cell receptor beta chains below all came from one sample that was sequenced in a study of cytomegalovirus exposure and HLA in healthy donors. This table comes from immunoSEQ multiplex PCR, and its TCRdb copy is limited to in-frame clones, with some not included. The table includes 150,000 to 200,000 clones, more than 75% detected once. Sequenced input: PBMCs. The receptors here all came from a man in his late teens or twenties in good health and CMV-seropositive.

This chain uses TRBV6-1 with TRBJ2-6; 8 bases are shared with TRBD1. Germline assignment: CDR1 MNHNS and CDR2 SASEGT. The V gene end was trimmed by 8 bases and the J gene end by 3 bases; junction bases not matched to a gene: 6. The CDR3 is made up of 15 amino acids. This CDR3 reads CASEVGQGGANVLTF. As DNA, the CDR3 is TGTGCCAGCGAAGTTGGACAGGGTGGGGCCAACGTCCTGACTTTC.

The chain is built from TRBV6-6 and TRBJ2-2; D may be TRBD1 (6 bases). Deletions cut 6 bases from V and 5 bases from J, with 16 bases between. The CDR3 runs 15 residues. Germline V gene lookup returns CDR1 MNHNY and CDR2 SVGAGI (reference sequence). As DNA, the CDR3 is TGTGCCAGCAGGTCGTCCGGGACACCTACCGGGGAGCTGTTTTTT. Protein sequence: CASRSSGTPTGELFF.

Written as DNA, the CDR3 is TGTGCCAGCAGCCACGGGGCGGGAGAAAAAGATGAGCAGTTCTTC. Translation: CASSHGAGEKDEQFF. V is TRBV7-6 and J is TRBJ2-1, with 7 bases that match TRBD2. Germline lookup yields CDR1 SGHVS and CDR2 FNYEAQ. This CDR3 contains 15 residues. Trimming took 5 bases from V and 8 from J; bases not matched to a gene: 12.

The chain has TRBV27 and TRBJ1-1; D is unclear. Germline V gives CDR1 MNHEY, CDR2 SMNVEV (reference sequence). The V gene lost 7 bases and the J gene lost 3 bases, with 18 bases spanning the gap. This CDR3 contains 15 residues. The CDR3 DNA follows: TGTGCCAGCACCCCGAAGTACTCTTTGGACACTGAAGCTTTCTTT. Translation: CASTPKYSLDTEAFF.

Here the CDR3 DNA reads TGTGCCAGCAGCTTAGGGACTAGCGGGCCCGAGTATGAGCAGTTCTTC. Amino acid sequence: CASSLGTSGPEYEQFF. V is TRBV7-9 and J is TRBJ2-1; 11 bases agree with TRBD2. Looked up from germline, CDR1 is SEHNR and CDR2 is FQNEAQ (reference sequence). CDR3 length: 16 amino acids. The V and J ends lost 1 base and 8 bases, in that order; junction bases with no gene match: 7.

As regards this clone: At one end the junction does not follow the germline gene, possibly because of a read error. The chain carries TRBV5-5 and TRBJ2-7, with D possibly TRBD2 on 5 matching bases. CDR1 and CDR2 (germline): SGHKS, YYEKEE (reference sequence). This CDR3 spans 14 amino acids. CDR3: CASSQDVPEDEQYF. In DNA, the CDR3 is TGCGCCAGCAGCCAAGATGTCCCGGAGGACGAGCAGTACTTC.

The chain links TRBV9 to TRBJ1-4; 7 bases are a match to TRBD1. V shed 4 bases, J shed 4 bases, and the junction held 7 bases outside the gene matches. This CDR3 has 15 residues. Germline V lookup: CDR1 SGDLS, CDR2 YYNGEE. CDR3 coding DNA: TGTGCCAGCAGCTACCAGGGGGAGGATAATGAAAAACTGTTTTTT. Translating gives CASSYQGEDNEKLFF.

The chain combines TRBV30 with TRBJ2-2; 10 bases line up with TRBD1. V trimming: 3 bases; J trimming: 0 bases; junction bases outside the gene matches: 22. The CDR3 contains 22 residues. CDR1 is GTSNPN and CDR2 is SVGIG in the germline V gene (reference sequence). CDR3 protein: CAWRLNIRDRGKNFANTGELFF. The CDR3 DNA sequence: TGTGCCTGGAGGCTAAATATCCGGGACAGGGGCAAAAACTTCGCGAACACCGGGGAGCTGTTTTTT.

The rearrangement uses TRBV10-3 and TRBJ2-7; D may be TRBD2 (7 bases). This CDR3 region has 16 residues. The germline V gene encodes CDR1 ENHRY and CDR2 SYGVKD. V lost 3 bases and J lost 4, with 19 bases in between. The CDR3 spells CAISDAPSGRGYEQYF. DNA of the CDR3: TGTGCCATCAGTGACGCTCCTAGCGGTAGGGGGTACGAGCAGTACTTC.

DNA of the CDR3: TGTGCCAGCTGGGAGCACAACACAGATACGCAGTATTTT. Protein: CASWEHNTDTQYF. The V gene is TRBV19, the J gene TRBJ2-3; weak D call: TRBD2 (5 bases). There are 13 residues in the CDR3. Germline V gene lookup returns CDR1 LNHDA and CDR2 SQIVND (reference sequence). Trimming took off 9 bases at V and 2 bases at J, with 12 bases between the two ends.

This sequence joins TRBV28 and TRBJ2-1, with 9 bases lining up with TRBD2. Germline lookup yields CDR1 MDHEN and CDR2 SYDVKM. V lost 1 base to trimming and J lost 7 bases; unmatched junction nucleotides: 11. The CDR3 is made up of 17 amino acids. CDR3 nucleotide sequence: TGTGCCAGCAGTTTATTGGGGCTAGCGGGAAGGGAAAATGAGCAGTTCTTC. This sequence encodes CASSLLGLAGRENEQFF.

V usage is TRBV27 and J usage is TRBJ2-7, with 9 nucleotides matching TRBD1. J was trimmed by 5 bases and V by 2 bases; bases with no gene match: 13. Germline V gives CDR1 MNHEY, CDR2 SMNVEV (reference sequence). The CDR3 spans 17 residues. The CDR3 protein is CASSLLGGWTGVHEQYF. DNA for the CDR3: TGTGCCAGCAGTTTACTGGGTGGCTGGACAGGGGTCCACGAGCAGTACTTC.

This chain joins TRBV27 and TRBJ2-4, with a possible D match to TRBD1 (6 bases). Trimming cost V 6 bases and J 0 bases, with 12 bases left between them. Germline assignment: CDR1 MNHEY and CDR2 SMNVEV (reference sequence). The CDR3 is made up of 15 amino acids. This CDR3 is CASSPNRVAKNIQYF. In DNA, the CDR3 is TGTGCCAGCAGCCCCAACAGGGTAGCCAAAAACATTCAGTACTTC.

The CDR3 region has the DNA TGCGCCAGCAGCTTACAACTCACTCGGGAAGGGGAGCTGTTTTTT. This encodes CASSLQLTREGELFF. V usage is TRBV5-1 and J usage is TRBJ2-2; D might be TRBD2 (5 bases). The V gene's germline CDR1 is SGHRS and CDR2 YFSETQ. With 2 bases removed from V and 8 bases from J, the gap between germline ends came to 16 bases. The CDR3 has 15 amino acids.

The V call is TRBV15, the J call TRBJ2-1; 14 nucleotides line up with TRBD2. Germline CDR1 and CDR2: LNHNV and YYDKDF (reference sequence). With 4 bases clipped from V and 7 bases from J, the junction kept 3 bases outside the gene matches. The CDR3 consists of 15 residues. CDR3 amino acids: CATSKGLAGGNEQFF. DNA of the CDR3: TGTGCCACCAGCAAAGGACTAGCGGGAGGTAATGAGCAGTTCTTC.

In this sample, this clone turned up once. The chain uses TRBV15 and TRBJ2-3, with 9 bases fitting TRBD2. V was clipped by 0 bases and J by 6 bases; unmatched bases: 1. Looked up from germline, CDR1 is LNHNV and CDR2 is YYDKDF (reference sequence). The CDR3 has 14 amino acids. CDR3 sequence: CATSRERGGDTQYF. CDR3 in DNA: TGTGCCACCAGCAGAGAGCGGGGGGGGGATACGCAGTATTTT.

The V and J genes are TRBV6-5 and TRBJ1-5, with D possibly matching TRBD1 (5 bases). The V gene's germline CDR1 is MNHEY and CDR2 SVGAGI. Trimming cost V 2 bases and J 4 bases, with 9 bases left between them. This CDR3 has 14 amino acids. CDR3 bases: TGTGCCAGCAGTTACAGGGGAGGGAATCAGCCCCAGCATTTT. This codes for CASSYRGGNQPQHF.

The chain joins TRBV2 to TRBJ1-2; a possible D gene is TRBD1 (5 bases). Germline V gene lookup returns CDR1 SNHLY and CDR2 FYNNEI. This CDR3 region has 15 residues. Trimming stripped 6 bases from V and 4 bases from J, with 18 bases between. CDR3 protein: CASRGGISVAYGYTF. The CDR3 coding sequence is TGTGCCAGCAGGGGGGGGATTTCGGTGGCCTATGGCTACACCTTC.

The V gene is TRBV6-1, the J gene TRBJ1-5, with a tentative D call TRBD1 (5 bases). From germline, CDR1 is MNHNS and CDR2 SASEGT. This CDR3 is 16 amino acids long. The germline V and J ends were trimmed by 4 bases and 3 bases, with 16 bases remaining between them. The CDR3: CASSGPPKGNNQPQHF. Written as DNA, the CDR3 is TGTGCCAGCAGTGGCCCGCCGAAGGGGAACAATCAGCCCCAGCATTTT.

This chain links TRBV9 with TRBJ1-3; no reliable D call. Germline V gene lookup returns CDR1 SGDLS and CDR2 YYNGEE. V lost 2 bases to trimming and J lost 0 bases, with 12 bases between them. The CDR3 is 16 residues long. The DNA of the CDR3 is TGTGCCAGCAGCGTGGGCAGCCTAAGCTCTGGAAACACCATATATTTT. The encoded protein is CASSVGSLSSGNTIYF. Supplemented by reference TRBV9 and TRBJ1-3, the full variable domain reads DSGVTQTPKHLITATGQRVTLRCSPRSGDLSVYWYQQSLDQGLQFLIQYYNGEERAKGNILERFSAQQFPDLHSELNLSSLELGDSALYFCASSVGSLSSGNTIYFGEGSWLTVV.

This chain links TRBV14 with TRBJ2-1; D is undetermined. The CDR3 is made up of 13 amino acids. Deletions cut 0 bases from V and 8 bases from J, with 8 bases between. Germline V gives CDR1 SGHDN, CDR2 FVKESK. CDR3 amino acids: CASSQDTVDEQFF. The CDR3 coding sequence is TGTGCCAGCAGCCAAGATACTGTCGATGAGCAGTTCTTC. Filled out from reference TRBV14 and TRBJ2-1, the complete variable domain reads EAGVTQFPSHSVIEKGQTVTLRCDPISGHDNLYWYRRVMGKEIKFLLHFVKESKQDESGMPNNRFLAERTGGTYSTLKVQPAELEDSGVYFCASSQDTVDEQFFGPGTRLTVL.

There are many counts of this clone. The chain links TRBV9 to TRBJ2-5; the match to TRBD2 covers 7 bases. The CDR3 runs to 15 residues. V shed 1 base, J shed 3 bases, and the junction held 6 bases outside the gene matches. Germline values: CDR1 SGDLS, CDR2 YYNGEE. This chain's CDR3 is CASSVRAGAKETQYF. CDR3 bases: TGTGCCAGCAGCGTAAGGGCGGGAGCTAAAGAGACCCAGTACTTC.

The V gene is TRBV19, the J gene TRBJ2-7, with TRBD2 matching 8 bases. CDR3 size: 14 residues. Germline CDR1 is LNHDA and CDR2 is SQIVND (reference sequence). With V trimmed by 10 bases and J by 1 base, 9 bases remained unmatched. The CDR3, as DNA: TGTGCCACCCAGGTTCTAGCGGGTTCCTACGAGCAGTACTTC. Translating gives CATQVLAGSYEQYF.

CDR3 sequence (DNA): TGTGCCAGCAGTGTACAGGGAGCCAAAAACATTCAGTACTTC. The encoded protein is CASSVQGAKNIQYF. This chain connects TRBV27 to TRBJ2-4; perhaps TRBD1 as D (6 bases). CDR3 length: 14 amino acids. V was shortened by 5 bases and J by 0 bases, with 8 bases between the two germline ends. In germline, CDR1 is MNHEY, CDR2 SMNVEV (reference sequence).